The rows below give T cell receptor beta chains drawn from one sample of a study of blood T cell repertoires in COVID-19. Only in-frame clones appear in the TCRdb table, and some are missing; sequencing was by immunoSEQ multiplex PCR. The sample yields about 6,600 clones, roughly four fifths seen once. Source material: peripheral blood. These TCRs come from a man aged 60 to 75 with acute or convalescent COVID-19. Each CDR3 is given with its conserved first and last residue. Not every row has a clone size; where given, it reads once, few, many or a size class.

>13|.|TRBV9|TRBJ1-2
CASSLQGLYGYTF
>13|.|TRBV13|TRBJ2-7
CASSRQGAGEQYF
>14|.|TRBV30|TRBJ2-2
CAWSVGVGAGELFF
>15|once|TRBV27|TRBJ2-1
CASKPRSRAYNEQFF
>15|.|TRBV7-9|TRBJ1-2
CASSLVPVTVYGYTF
>14|once|TRBV3-1/TRBV3-2|TRBJ2-5
CASSQDKGSEVQYF
>16|.|TRBV11-2|TRBJ2-5
CASSLGRGPSAETQYF
>12|.|TRBV6-1|TRBJ1-2
CASSYTGTGYTF
>13|.|TRBV5-1|TRBJ1-2
CASSSGGVGGYTF
>15|.|TRBV27|TRBJ2-2
CASSLPGWVTGELFF
>15|.|TRBV2|TRBJ2-2
CASSVVTSNTGELFF
>17|.|TRBV5-1|TRBJ1-1
CASSQNPPDRAPTEAFF
>15|.|TRBV2|TRBJ1-5
CASTGPGQGNQPQHF
>13|.|TRBV18|TRBJ2-3
CASRQGGPDTQYF
>17|few|TRBV9|TRBJ1-1
CASSVRDSPSRDTEAFF
>15|.|TRBV5-5|TRBJ1-1
CASSLTGILDAEAFF
>14|.|TRBV29-1|TRBJ2-6
CSAQPSVGANVLTF
>15|.|TRBV15|TRBJ1-5
CATSREQGSNQPQHF
>14|few|TRBV6-5|TRBJ2-7
CASSQTGGHYEQYF
>19|.|TRBV7-2|TRBJ2-1
CASSFPLLRQGRVLNEQFF
>11|.|TRBV30|TRBJ2-7
CAWQYSYEQYF
>16|.|TRBV24-1|TRBJ2-1
CATSNGGTSVINEQFF
>13|.|TRBV12-3/TRBV12-4|TRBJ1-2
CASSSTENYGYTF
>18|.|TRBV6-2/TRBV6-3|TRBJ1-6
CASSYSGQTLSYNSPLHF
>16|.|TRBV11-2|TRBJ2-1
CASSLVGGRFYNEQFF
>15|.|TRBV29-1|TRBJ2-7
CSVTRSTRGSYEQYF
>13|.|TRBV29-1|TRBJ1-2
CSAIQGSNYGYTF
>17|.|TRBV4-3|TRBJ1-5
CASSQVWAADSNQPQHF
>12|.|TRBV6-2/TRBV6-3|TRBJ1-3
CASSRSGNTIYF
>15|.|TRBV3-1/TRBV3-2|TRBJ2-5
CASSCALPFSETQYF
>15|few|TRBV19|TRBJ1-4
CASSMGTGESEKLFF
>16|.|TRBV5-1|TRBJ2-6
CASGEGTLSGANVLTF
>13|.|TRBV28|TRBJ1-1
CASSFSGVPEAFF
>16|.|TRBV6-5|TRBJ2-5
CASSLTRDRSQETQYF
>13|.|TRBV18|TRBJ1-2
CASSPGQGSGYTF
>14|.|TRBV30|TRBJ1-3
CAWSQGDSGNTIYF
>18|few|TRBV19|TRBJ1-2
CASSTSPRQGIGNYGYTF
>15|.|TRBV9|TRBJ2-3
CASSSRQGSTDTQYF
>16|.|TRBV5-1|TRBJ1-6
CASSLQGTTYNSPLHF
>15|once|TRBV6-5|TRBJ2-7
CASSYKPGQLYEQYF
>18|once|TRBV9|TRBJ2-3
CASSVVFGGASGTDTQYF
>12|few|TRBV7-8|TRBJ2-1
CASSLGLVQQFF
>16|few|TRBV11-2|TRBJ1-1
CASSLVGGQGFSEAFF
>16|.|TRBV4-1|TRBJ2-1
CASSQDSASGWNEQFF
>15|.|TRBV4-3|TRBJ2-3
CASSLGQSRADTQYF